What follows are 8 T cell receptor beta chains derived from one specimen sequenced in a study of blood T cell repertoires in COVID-19. Measured with immunoSEQ multiplex PCR; TCRdb has only the in-frame clones, and not every one. Counted here are fewer than 250,000 clones, roughly nine tenths occurring once; the ten biggest clones make up roughly 0.7%. Sequenced: peripheral blood. These receptors originate from a man aged 40-49 years with acute or convalescent COVID-19.

The chain couples TRBV7-8 to TRBJ2-6; D is possibly TRBD1 (6 bases). The CDR3 sequence is 17 residues long. Looked up from germline, CDR1 is SGHVS and CDR2 is FQNEAQ. Trimming cost V 4 bases and J 0 bases, with 13 bases left between them. DNA for the CDR3: TGTGCCAGCAGCTCCCCGGGACACTACTCTGGGGCCAACGTCCTGACTTTC. This sequence encodes CASSSPGHYSGANVLTF.

The rearrangement uses TRBV5-4 and TRBJ2-2, with 8 positions matching TRBD2. With V trimmed by 1 base and J by 4 bases, 6 bases remained unmatched. CDR1 and CDR2 from the germline V gene are SGHNT and YYREEE (reference sequence). This CDR3 has 16 residues. DNA of the CDR3: TGTGCCAGCAGCTTGTTCGGGGGGGAGACCACCGGGGAGCTGTTTTTT. Translated, it gives CASSLFGGETTGELFF.

The chain employs TRBV27 and TRBJ2-5; D might be TRBD2 (7 bases). CDR1 is MNHEY and CDR2 is SMNVEV in the germline V gene (reference sequence). The CDR3 runs to 18 residues. The germline V and J ends were trimmed by 2 bases and 4 bases, with 23 bases remaining between them. The CDR3 region has the DNA TGTGCCAGCAGTTTAAGGGGGGCCATTGGGAGGGCCGGAGAGACCCAGTACTTC. Translating it yields CASSLRGAIGRAGETQYF.

The gene calls are TRBV9 and TRBJ1-1; 7 nucleotides line up with TRBD1. J lost 6 bases, V lost 4 bases, and 9 bases had no gene match. Germline V gene sequence: CDR1 SGDLS, CDR2 YYNGEE. This CDR3 comprises 14 residues. CDR3 nucleotides: TGTGCCAGCAGCCCCGGGGACAGCGGTTCTGAAGCTTTCTTT. Its protein is CASSPGDSGSEAFF.

The rearrangement joins TRBV13 to TRBJ1-2; no clear D gene. Germline CDR1 and CDR2: PRHDT and FYEKMQ (reference sequence). The ends were cut back, 5 bases at V and 2 bases at J, with 15 bases in the middle. The CDR3 covers 15 residues. CDR3 sequence reads: CASSPLSQPNYGYTF. The CDR3 DNA is TGTGCCAGCAGCCCCCTATCGCAACCCAACTATGGCTACACCTTC.

The rearrangement links TRBV10-3 to TRBJ2-7, with TRBD1 matching 9 bases. The V gene's germline CDR1 is ENHRY and CDR2 SYGVKD. The CDR3 has 15 residues. Germline trimming cut 4 bases from V and 0 bases from J; bases unmatched to any gene: 4. In DNA, the CDR3 is TGTGCCATCAGTGCCGGGACAGGGAGCTCCTACGAGCAGTACTTC. Translating gives CAISAGTGSSYEQYF.

This clone was seen only once. V and J are TRBV7-2 and TRBJ2-7; 9 positions agree with TRBD1. The CDR3 consists of 15 residues. The ends lost 2 bases at V and 6 bases at J; junction bases unmatched: 8. CDR1 is SGHTA and CDR2 is FQGNSA in the germline V gene. This chain's CDR3 is CASSLNGQGKFEQYF. As DNA, the CDR3 is TGTGCCAGCAGCTTAAACGGACAGGGGAAATTCGAGCAGTACTTC.

The table lists this clone with a count of one. The V gene is TRBV5-1, the J gene TRBJ2-1; 15 nucleotides align to TRBD2. The CDR3 is 15 residues long. The J segment lost 4 bases and the V segment lost 5 bases, leaving 1 base of the junction unmatched. From germline, CDR1 is SGHRS and CDR2 YFSETQ. This CDR3 reads CASRGLAGGYNEQFF. The CDR3, as DNA: TGCGCCAGCAGGGGACTAGCGGGGGGTTACAATGAGCAGTTCTTC.